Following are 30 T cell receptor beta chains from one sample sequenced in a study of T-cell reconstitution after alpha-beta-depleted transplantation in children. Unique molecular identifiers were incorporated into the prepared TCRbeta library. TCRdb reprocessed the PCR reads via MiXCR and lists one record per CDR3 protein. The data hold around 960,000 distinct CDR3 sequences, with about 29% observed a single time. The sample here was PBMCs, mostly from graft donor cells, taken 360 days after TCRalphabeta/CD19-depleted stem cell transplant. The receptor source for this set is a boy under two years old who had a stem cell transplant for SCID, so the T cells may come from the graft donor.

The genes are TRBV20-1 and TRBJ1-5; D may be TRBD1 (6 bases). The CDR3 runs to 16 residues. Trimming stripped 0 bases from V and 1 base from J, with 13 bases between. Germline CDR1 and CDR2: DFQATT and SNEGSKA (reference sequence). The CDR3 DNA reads TGCAGTGCTAGAGATCTAGGGGGGGCCAGCAATCAGCCCCAGCATTTT. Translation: CSARDLGGASNQPQHF.

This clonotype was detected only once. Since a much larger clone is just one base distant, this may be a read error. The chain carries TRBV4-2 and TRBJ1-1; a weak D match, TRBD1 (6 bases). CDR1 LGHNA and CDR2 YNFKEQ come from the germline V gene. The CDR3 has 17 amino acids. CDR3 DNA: TGTGCCAGCAGTCAAGGGGGACGGGGTCTCAGGAACACTGAAGCTTTCTTT. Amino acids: CASSQGGRGLRNTEAFF.

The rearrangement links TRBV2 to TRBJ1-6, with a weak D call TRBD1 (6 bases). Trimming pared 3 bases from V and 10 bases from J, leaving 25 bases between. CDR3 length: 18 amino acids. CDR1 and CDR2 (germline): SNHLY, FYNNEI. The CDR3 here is CASSEWGFLQGFTSPLHF. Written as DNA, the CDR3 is TGTGCCAGCAGTGAGTGGGGGTTCTTACAGGGATTTACATCACCCCTCCACTTT.

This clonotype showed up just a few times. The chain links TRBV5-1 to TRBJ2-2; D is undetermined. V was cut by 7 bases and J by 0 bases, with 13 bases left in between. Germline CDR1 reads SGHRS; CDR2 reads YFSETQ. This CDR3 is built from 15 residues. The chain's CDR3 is CASGLALANTGELFF. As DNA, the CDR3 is TGCGCCAGCGGTTTGGCCCTCGCGAACACCGGGGAGCTGTTTTTT.

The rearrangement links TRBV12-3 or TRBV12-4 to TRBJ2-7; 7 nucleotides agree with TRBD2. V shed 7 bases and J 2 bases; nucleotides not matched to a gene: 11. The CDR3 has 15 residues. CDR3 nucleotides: TGTGCCAGCACCCAAGCGGGAAACCCTCCCTACGAGCAGTACTTC. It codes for CASTQAGNPPYEQYF.

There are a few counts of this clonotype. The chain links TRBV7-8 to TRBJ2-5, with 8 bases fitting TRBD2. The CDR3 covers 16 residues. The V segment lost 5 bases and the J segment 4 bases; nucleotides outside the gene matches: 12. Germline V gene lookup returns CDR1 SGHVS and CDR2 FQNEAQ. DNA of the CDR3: TGTGCCAGCAGCACCGGGGTTTGGACTAGCCCAGAGACCCAGTACTTC. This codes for CASSTGVWTSPETQYF.

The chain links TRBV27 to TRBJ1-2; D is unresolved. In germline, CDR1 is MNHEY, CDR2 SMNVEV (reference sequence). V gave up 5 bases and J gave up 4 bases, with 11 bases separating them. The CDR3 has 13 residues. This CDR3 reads CASSQWASYGYTF. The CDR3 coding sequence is TGTGCCAGCAGTCAGTGGGCCTCCTATGGCTACACCTTC.

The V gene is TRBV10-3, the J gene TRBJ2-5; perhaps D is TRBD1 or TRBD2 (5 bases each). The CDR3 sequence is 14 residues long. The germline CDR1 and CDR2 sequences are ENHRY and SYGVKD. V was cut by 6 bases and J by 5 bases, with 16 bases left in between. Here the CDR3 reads CAISDGTPGETQYF. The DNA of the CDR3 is TGTGCCATCAGCGACGGGACCCCTGGGGAGACCCAGTACTTC.

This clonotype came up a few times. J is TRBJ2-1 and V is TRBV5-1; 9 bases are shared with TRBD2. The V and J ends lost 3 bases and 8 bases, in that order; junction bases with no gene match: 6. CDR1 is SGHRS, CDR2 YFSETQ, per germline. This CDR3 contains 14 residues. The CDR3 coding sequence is TGCGCCAGCAGCTGGGGGACTAGCAGGGATGAGCAGTTCTTC. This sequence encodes CASSWGTSRDEQFF.

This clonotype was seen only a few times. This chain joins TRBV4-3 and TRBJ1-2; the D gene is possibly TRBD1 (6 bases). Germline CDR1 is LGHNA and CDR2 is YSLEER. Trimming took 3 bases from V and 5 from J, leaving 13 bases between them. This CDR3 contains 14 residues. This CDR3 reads CASSHTTGEYGYTF. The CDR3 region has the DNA TGCGCCAGCAGCCATACGACAGGCGAATATGGCTACACCTTC.

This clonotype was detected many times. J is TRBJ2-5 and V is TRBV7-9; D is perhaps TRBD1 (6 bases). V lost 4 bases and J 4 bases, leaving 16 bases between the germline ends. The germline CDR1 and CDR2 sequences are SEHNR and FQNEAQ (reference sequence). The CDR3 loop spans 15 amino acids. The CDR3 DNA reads TGTGCCAGCAGCTCTACACCAAGGGGGAGAGAGACCCAGTACTTC. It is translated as CASSSTPRGRETQYF.

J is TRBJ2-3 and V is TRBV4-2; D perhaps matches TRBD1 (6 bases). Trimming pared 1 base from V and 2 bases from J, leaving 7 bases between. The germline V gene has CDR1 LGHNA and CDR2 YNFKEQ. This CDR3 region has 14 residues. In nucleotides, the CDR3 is TGTGCCAGCAGCCAAGGACAGGTCACAGATACGCAGTATTTT. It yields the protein CASSQGQVTDTQYF.

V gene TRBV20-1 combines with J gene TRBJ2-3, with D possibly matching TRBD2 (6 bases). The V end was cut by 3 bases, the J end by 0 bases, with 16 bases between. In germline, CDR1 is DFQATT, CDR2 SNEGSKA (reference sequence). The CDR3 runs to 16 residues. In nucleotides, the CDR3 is TGCAGTGCTAGCGAGACTAGTTTGGGGAGCACAGATACGCAGTATTTT. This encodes CSASETSLGSTDTQYF.

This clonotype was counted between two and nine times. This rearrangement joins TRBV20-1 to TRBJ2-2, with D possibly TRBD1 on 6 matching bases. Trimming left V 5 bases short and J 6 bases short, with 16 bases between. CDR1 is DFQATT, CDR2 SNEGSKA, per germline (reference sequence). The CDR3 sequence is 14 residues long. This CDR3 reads CSAVYTGKSGELFF. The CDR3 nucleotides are TGCAGTGCTGTCTATACAGGGAAGTCCGGGGAGCTGTTTTTT.

CDR3 DNA: TGCGCCAGCAGCCAAGAGGCGGCAGGGGGAGGTGGCTACACCTTC. Protein sequence: CASSQEAAGGGGYTF. The chain recombines TRBV4-1 with TRBJ1-2; 7 bases are shared with TRBD1. Trimming cost V 0 bases and J 7 bases; bases outside gene matches: 8. In germline, CDR1 is MGHRA, CDR2 YSYEKL. This CDR3 is 15 amino acids long.

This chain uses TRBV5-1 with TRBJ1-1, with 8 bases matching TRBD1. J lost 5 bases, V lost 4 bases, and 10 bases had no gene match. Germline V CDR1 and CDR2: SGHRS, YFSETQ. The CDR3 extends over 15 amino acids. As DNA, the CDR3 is TGCGCCAGCAGCACCCGGACAGGGCTGGGGACTGAAGCTTTCTTT. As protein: CASSTRTGLGTEAFF.

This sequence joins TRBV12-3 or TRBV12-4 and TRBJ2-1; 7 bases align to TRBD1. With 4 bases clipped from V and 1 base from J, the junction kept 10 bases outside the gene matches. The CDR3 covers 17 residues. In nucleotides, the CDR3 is TGTGCCAGCAGTTACCCCGACAGGGAAGAGTCCTACAATGAGCAGTTCTTC. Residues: CASSYPDREESYNEQFF.

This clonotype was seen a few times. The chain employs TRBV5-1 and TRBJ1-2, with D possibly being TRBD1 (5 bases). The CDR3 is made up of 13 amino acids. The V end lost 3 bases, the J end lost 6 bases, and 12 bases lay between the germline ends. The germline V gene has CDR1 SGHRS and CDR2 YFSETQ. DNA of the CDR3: TGCGCCAGCAGCTGGACACTTACTAATGGCTACACCTTC. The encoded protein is CASSWTLTNGYTF.

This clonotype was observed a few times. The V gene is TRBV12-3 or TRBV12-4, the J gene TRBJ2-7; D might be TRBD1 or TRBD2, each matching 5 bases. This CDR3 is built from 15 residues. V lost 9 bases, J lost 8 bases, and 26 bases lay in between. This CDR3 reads CASSTVGRSVGKQYF. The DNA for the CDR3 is TGTGCCAGTTCCACCGTGGGACGGTCGGTGGGTAAGCAGTACTTC.

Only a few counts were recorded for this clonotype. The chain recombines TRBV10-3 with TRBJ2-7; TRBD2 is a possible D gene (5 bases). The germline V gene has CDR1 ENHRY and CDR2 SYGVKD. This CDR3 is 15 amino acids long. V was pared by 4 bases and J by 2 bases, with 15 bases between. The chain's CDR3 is CAISGFGLAPYEQYF. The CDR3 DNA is TGTGCCATCAGTGGTTTCGGATTAGCGCCCTACGAGCAGTACTTC.

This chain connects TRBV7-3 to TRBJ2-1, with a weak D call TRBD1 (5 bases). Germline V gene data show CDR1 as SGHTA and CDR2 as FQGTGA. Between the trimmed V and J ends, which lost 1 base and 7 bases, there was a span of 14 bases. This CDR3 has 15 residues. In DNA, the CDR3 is TGTGCCAGCAGCTTAATGTCAGGGTTTGGAAATGAGCAGTTCTTC. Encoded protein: CASSLMSGFGNEQFF.

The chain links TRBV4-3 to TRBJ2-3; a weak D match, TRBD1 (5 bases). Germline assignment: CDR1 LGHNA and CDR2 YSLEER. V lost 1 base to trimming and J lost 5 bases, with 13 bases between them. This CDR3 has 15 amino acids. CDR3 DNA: TGCGCCAGCAGCCAAGCTGGGGCCCTCAGAGATACGCAGTATTTT. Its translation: CASSQAGALRDTQYF.

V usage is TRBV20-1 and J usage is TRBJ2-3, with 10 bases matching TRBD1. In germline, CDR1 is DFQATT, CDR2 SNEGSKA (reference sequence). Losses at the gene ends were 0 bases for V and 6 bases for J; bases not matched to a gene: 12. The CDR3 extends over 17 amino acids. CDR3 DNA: TGCAGTGCTAGAGAAACGTACGGGACAGGGGATTTTGATACGCAGTATTTT. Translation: CSARETYGTGDFDTQYF.

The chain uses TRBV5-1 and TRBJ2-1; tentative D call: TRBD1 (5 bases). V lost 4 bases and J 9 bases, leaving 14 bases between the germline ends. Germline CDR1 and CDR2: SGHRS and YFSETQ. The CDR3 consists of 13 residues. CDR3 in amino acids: CASSLSQGGEQFF. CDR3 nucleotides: TGCGCCAGCAGCCTATCTCAGGGCGGTGAGCAGTTCTTC. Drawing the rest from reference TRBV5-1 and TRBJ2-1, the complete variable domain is KAGVTQTPRYLIKTRGQQVTLSCSPISGHRSVSWYQQTPGQGLQFLFEYFSETQRNKGNFPGRFSGRQFSNSRSEMNVSTLELGDSALYLCASSLSQGGEQFFGPGTRLTVL.

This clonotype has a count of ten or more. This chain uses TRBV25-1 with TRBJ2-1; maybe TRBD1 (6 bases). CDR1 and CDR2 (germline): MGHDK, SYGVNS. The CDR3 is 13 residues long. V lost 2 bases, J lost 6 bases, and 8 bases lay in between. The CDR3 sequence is CASSERRGNEQFF. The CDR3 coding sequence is TGTGCCAGCAGTGAACGCAGGGGCAATGAGCAGTTCTTC.

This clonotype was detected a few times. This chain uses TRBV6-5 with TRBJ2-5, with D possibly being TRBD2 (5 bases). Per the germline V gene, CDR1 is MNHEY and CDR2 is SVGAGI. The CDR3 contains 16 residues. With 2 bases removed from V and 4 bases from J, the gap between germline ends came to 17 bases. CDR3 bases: TGTGCCAGCAGTTACCGGGGAGAAGTGATCGGAGAGACCCAGTACTTC. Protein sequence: CASSYRGEVIGETQYF.

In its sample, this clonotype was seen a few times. The CDR3 loop is CASSLLGFEQYF. In DNA, the CDR3 is TGTGCCAGCAGCTTATTGGGCTTCGAGCAGTACTTC. The gene calls are TRBV11-2 and TRBJ2-7; no firm D call. CDR3 length: 12 residues. The V end lost 2 bases, the J end lost 6 bases, and 8 bases lay between the germline ends. Looked up from germline, CDR1 is SGHAT and CDR2 is FQNNGV.

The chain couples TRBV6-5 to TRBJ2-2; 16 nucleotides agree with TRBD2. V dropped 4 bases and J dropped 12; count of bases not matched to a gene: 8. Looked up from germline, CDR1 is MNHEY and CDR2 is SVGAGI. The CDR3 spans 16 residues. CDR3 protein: CASSSSGTSGGDKLFF. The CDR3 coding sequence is TGTGCCAGCAGTTCCTCAGGGACTAGCGGGGGGGACAAGCTGTTTTTT.

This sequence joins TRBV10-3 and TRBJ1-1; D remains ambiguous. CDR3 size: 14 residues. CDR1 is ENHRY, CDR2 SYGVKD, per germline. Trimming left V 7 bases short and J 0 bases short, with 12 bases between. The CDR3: CAITPDGLNTEAFF. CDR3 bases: TGTGCCATCACCCCTGACGGCCTGAACACTGAAGCTTTCTTT.

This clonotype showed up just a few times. In nucleotides, the CDR3 is TGCGCCAGCAGCTTACACCGGGACTCATCAGAATACGAGCAGTACTTC. This translates into CASSLHRDSSEYEQYF. The chain recombines TRBV5-1 with TRBJ2-7; TRBD2 might be the D (6 bases). Per germline, CDR1 SGHRS and CDR2 YFSETQ. V lost 2 bases, J lost 4 bases, and 19 bases lay in between. This CDR3 has 16 residues.